What follows are 5 T cell receptor beta chains derived from one specimen sequenced in a study of shared clonotypes between healthy human individuals. Sequencing used immunoSEQ multiplex PCR; TCRdb keeps in-frame clones, though not all of them. The top ten hold around 0.32% of the sample, which has 400,000 or so clones, about 97% seen once. The material sequenced was memory CD8+ T cells sorted from blood. Subset of the sample: CD45RO+ cells pooled with CCR7-negative TemRA cells. The receptors derive from a man aged 25-40 years in good health.

As to this clone: Other DNA sequences within the sample encode an identical CDR3. This chain connects TRBV9 to TRBJ2-3; no clear D gene. The CDR3 extends over 14 amino acids. Per the germline V gene, CDR1 is SGDLS and CDR2 is YYNGEE. The V end was cut by 2 bases, the J end by 0 bases, with 7 bases between. CDR3 sequence reads: CASSVYGSTDTQYF. The CDR3 DNA reads TGTGCCAGCAGCGTCTACGGTAGCACAGATACGCAGTATTTT.

The chain links TRBV19 to TRBJ1-1; D not certain. V was clipped by 5 bases and J by 0 bases, with 10 bases between them. From germline, CDR1 is LNHDA and CDR2 SQIVND (reference sequence). This CDR3 region has 14 residues. DNA for the CDR3: TGTGCCAGTAGTGGGGAGGGAGTGAACACTGAAGCTTTCTTT. It specifies CASSGEGVNTEAFF.

This rearrangement joins TRBV18 to TRBJ1-5, with D perhaps TRBD1 (6 bases). Trimming removed 8 bases from V and 1 base from J, with 15 bases in between. Germline V gives CDR1 KGHSH, CDR2 LQKENI. The CDR3 extends over 15 amino acids. CDR3 in DNA: TGTGCCAGCCCGAACGGACAGTGGAGCAATCAGCCCCAGCATTTT. It encodes CASPNGQWSNQPQHF. The whole variable domain, remainder taken from reference TRBV18 and TRBJ1-5, is NAGVMQNPRHLVRRRGQEARLRCSPMKGHSHVYWYRQLPEEGLKFMVYLQKENIIDESGMPKERFSAEFPKEGPSILRIQQVVRGDSAAYFCASPNGQWSNQPQHFGDGTRLSIL.

The chain joins TRBV20-1 to TRBJ2-1; no clear D gene. This CDR3 comprises 10 residues. Trimming stripped 5 bases from V and 8 bases from J, with 7 bases between. From germline, CDR1 is DFQATT and CDR2 SNEGSKA (reference sequence). CDR3 protein: CSAPIYEQFF. Written as DNA, the CDR3 is TGCAGTGCTCCCATATATGAGCAGTTCTTC.

The chain combines TRBV25-1 with TRBJ2-5, with a possible D match to TRBD2 (6 bases). Trimming shortened V by 4 bases and J by 5 bases, and 17 bases separated the two germline ends. The CDR3 loop spans 15 amino acids. The V gene's germline CDR1 is MGHDK and CDR2 SYGVNS. This chain's CDR3 is CASSGWQTGSETQYF. The CDR3 nucleotides are TGTGCCAGCAGTGGATGGCAAACCGGGAGCGAGACCCAGTACTTC.